This passage covers 30 T cell receptor beta chains from one sample sequenced in a study of blood T cell repertoires in COVID-19. TCRdb's copy holds only in-frame clones and misses some; the assay was immunoSEQ multiplex PCR. The table lists more than 110,000 clones, around nine tenths of them singletons. Sequences were obtained from peripheral blood. These receptors were obtained from a man in his fifties or sixties with active or convalescent COVID-19.

The rearrangement links TRBV5-4 to TRBJ2-7; TRBD2 matches at 8 bases. From germline, CDR1 is SGHNT and CDR2 YYREEE (reference sequence). J was trimmed by 7 bases and V by 0 bases; bases with no gene match: 3. The CDR3 extends over 13 amino acids. The CDR3, as DNA: TGTGCCAGCAGCTTGGTCTCGGGAGGGGAGCAGTACTTC. Amino acids: CASSLVSGGEQYF.

The CDR3 protein is CASVRSSGRAEFGTDTQYF. The DNA for the CDR3 is TGTGCCAGCGTTCGAAGTAGCGGGAGGGCCGAGTTTGGCACAGATACGCAGTATTTT. This chain connects TRBV2 to TRBJ2-3; TRBD2 matches 11 bases. J was trimmed by 1 base and V by 8 bases; bases with no gene match: 17. The CDR3 consists of 19 residues. Germline CDR1 reads SNHLY; CDR2 reads FYNNEI.

The chain is built from TRBV6-1 and TRBJ1-2; D remains ambiguous. The CDR3 contains 13 residues. CDR1 and CDR2 from the germline V gene are MNHNS and SASEGT. Between the trimmed V and J ends, which lost 1 base and 8 bases, there was a span of 11 bases. The CDR3 reads CASSEGEVRGYTF. DNA of the CDR3: TGTGCCAGCAGTGAAGGCGAGGTGCGAGGCTACACCTTC.

The chain combines TRBV7-2 with TRBJ1-1; D remains ambiguous. In germline, CDR1 is SGHTA, CDR2 FQGNSA. Deletions cut 3 bases from V and 5 bases from J, with 10 bases between. The CDR3 consists of 13 residues. Written as DNA, the CDR3 is TGTGCCAGCAGCTTTGGTAGTTGGACTGAAGCTTTCTTT. It specifies CASSFGSWTEAFF.

The chain joins TRBV14 to TRBJ2-1, with TRBD2 as a possible D gene (5 bases). Trimming left V 1 base short and J 15 bases short, with 13 bases between. CDR1 SGHDN and CDR2 FVKESK come from the germline V gene. The CDR3 spans 12 residues. CDR3: CASSQAGSRPFF. The CDR3 DNA reads TGTGCCAGCAGCCAAGCGGGGAGCAGGCCGTTCTTC.

This chain uses TRBV5-1 with TRBJ2-1, with TRBD2 matching 10 bases. This CDR3 is built from 16 residues. J gave up 12 bases and V 1 base, and 13 bases lay outside the gene matches. Per the germline V gene, CDR1 is SGHRS and CDR2 is YFSETQ. Here the CDR3 reads CASSLKSSGRVTAQFF. Here the CDR3 DNA reads TGCGCCAGCAGCTTGAAATCCAGCGGGAGGGTCACAGCGCAGTTCTTC. The whole variable domain, remainder taken from reference TRBV5-1 and TRBJ2-1, is KAGVTQTPRYLIKTRGQQVTLSCSPISGHRSVSWYQQTPGQGLQFLFEYFSETQRNKGNFPGRFSGRQFSNSRSEMNVSTLELGDSALYLCASSLKSSGRVTAQFFGPGTRLTVL.

This chain joins TRBV5-4 and TRBJ1-2; the D is unclear. Germline-derived CDR1 and CDR2 are SGHNT and YYREEE (reference sequence). This CDR3 is built from 14 residues. Trimming left V 4 bases short and J 1 base short, with 11 bases between. The CDR3 sequence is CASSPGGYNYGYTF. The CDR3 DNA reads as TGTGCCAGCAGCCCCGGAGGGTATAACTATGGCTACACCTTC.

CDR3 DNA: TGTGCCAGCAGCTTGGGGCTGAACTCCTACAATGAGCAGTTCTTC. It encodes CASSLGLNSYNEQFF. This chain uses TRBV5-6 with TRBJ2-1; D remains unclear. The V and J ends lost 0 bases and 0 bases respectively, with 7 bases between them. Germline loops: CDR1 SGHDT, CDR2 YYEEEE. The CDR3 contains 15 residues. The whole variable domain, filled in from reference TRBV5-6 and TRBJ2-1, reads DAGVTQSPTHLIKTRGQQVTLRCSPKSGHDTVSWYQQALGQGPQFIFQYYEEEERQRGNFPDRFSGHQFPNYSSELNVNALLLGDSALYLCASSLGLNSYNEQFFGPGTRLTVL.

The rearrangement joins TRBV9 to TRBJ1-6, with 7 bases fitting TRBD1. The V and J ends lost 2 bases and 3 bases, in that order; junction bases with no gene match: 5. The germline gives CDR1 SGDLS, CDR2 YYNGEE. The CDR3 covers 16 residues. This chain's CDR3 is CASSVTGDLYNSPLHF. In nucleotides, the CDR3 is TGTGCCAGCAGCGTCACAGGGGATCTCTATAATTCACCCCTCCACTTT.

The chain employs TRBV18 and TRBJ2-1; maybe TRBD2 (5 bases). The V gene lost 3 bases and the J gene lost 0 bases, with 9 bases spanning the gap. The germline gives CDR1 KGHSH, CDR2 LQKENI. The CDR3 extends over 15 amino acids. The CDR3 protein is CASSPPGSSYNEQFF. The CDR3 nucleotides are TGTGCCAGCTCACCGCCGGGGAGCTCCTACAATGAGCAGTTCTTC.

In regard to this clone: The same CDR3 is also encoded by other DNA sequences in this sample. The chain has TRBV28 and TRBJ2-1; 8 nucleotides agree with TRBD2. V lost 2 bases, J lost 4 bases, and 1 base stayed unmatched. The CDR3 has 14 residues. Germline V lookup: CDR1 MDHEN, CDR2 SYDVKM. The CDR3 here is CASSLAGGYNEQFF. CDR3 nucleotide sequence: TGTGCCAGCAGTTTAGCGGGAGGATACAATGAGCAGTTCTTC.

This sequence joins TRBV6-5 and TRBJ2-1; 9 bases map to TRBD2. Germline-derived CDR1 and CDR2 are MNHEY and SVGAGI. This CDR3 has 15 residues. V gave up 8 bases and J gave up 7 bases; unmatched junction bases: 12. CDR3 coding DNA: TGTGCCAGCCAATCCCTCATAGCGGGAGTAAATGAGCAGTTCTTC. Translated: CASQSLIAGVNEQFF.

The chain carries TRBV3-1 (or the pseudogene TRBV3-2) and TRBJ2-7, with 10 bases aligning to TRBD2. V shed 6 bases and J 5 bases; nucleotides not matched to a gene: 4. This CDR3 is 13 amino acids long. Germline values: CDR1 LGHDT, CDR2 YNNKEL (reference sequence). The chain's CDR3 is CASSESGRDEQYF. CDR3 DNA: TGTGCCAGCAGTGAAAGCGGGAGGGACGAGCAGTACTTC.

The genes are TRBV11-2 and TRBJ2-1; a weak D match, TRBD2 (5 bases). From germline, CDR1 is SGHAT and CDR2 FQNNGV. V shed 3 bases and J shed 4 bases, with 13 bases lying between them. The CDR3 runs 15 residues. The CDR3 loop is CASSFLRGSYNEQFF. Here the CDR3 DNA reads TGTGCCAGCAGCTTTTTACGAGGGTCTTACAATGAGCAGTTCTTC.

Remarks on this clone: Its ends do not fully match the called genes, so a read error is possible. This rearrangement joins TRBV6-4 to TRBJ2-7; D might be TRBD2 (6 bases). The CDR3 extends over 15 amino acids. The germline gives CDR1 MRHNA, CDR2 SNTAGT. The CDR3 DNA sequence: TGTGCCGGCAGACCTGGGACTCCCTACTCCTACGAGCAGTACTTC. Translation: CAGRPGTPYSYEQYF.

The chain uses TRBV24-1 and TRBJ1-5; 8 positions match TRBD1. The CDR3 is 17 amino acids. Trimming took 2 bases from V and 0 from J; bases not matched to a gene: 5. Per the germline V gene, CDR1 is KGHDR and CDR2 is SFDVKD. The CDR3 reads CATSDSGDRNSNQPQHF. The CDR3 coding sequence is TGTGCCACCAGTGATTCCGGGGACAGGAATAGCAATCAGCCCCAGCATTTT.

The chain couples TRBV12-3 or TRBV12-4 to TRBJ1-2, with D perhaps matching TRBD1 (5 bases). The CDR3 is 12 amino acids. The V and J ends lost 6 bases and 8 bases respectively, with 13 bases between them. As DNA, the CDR3 is TGTGCCAGCAGAAAGGGGATTGAAGGCTACACCTTC. It specifies CASRKGIEGYTF.

This rearrangement joins TRBV24-1 to TRBJ2-5; 11 nucleotides align to TRBD1. This CDR3 is built from 15 residues. Trimming cost V 0 bases and J 4 bases; bases outside gene matches: 0. Germline CDR1 KGHDR, CDR2 SFDVKD. The CDR3 loop reads CATSDLGTGGETQYF. The CDR3 bases are TGTGCCACCAGTGATTTGGGGACAGGGGGAGAGACCCAGTACTTC.

The chain recombines TRBV30 with TRBJ1-1; D is perhaps TRBD1 (5 bases). Trimming stripped 0 bases from V and 6 bases from J, with 14 bases between. This CDR3 comprises 14 residues. Germline V gives CDR1 GTSNPN, CDR2 SVGIG (reference sequence). For the CDR3, the DNA is TGTGCCTGGAGTGTAATTTCGGGGGGGGCTGAAGCTTTCTTT. It codes for CAWSVISGGAEAFF.

The chain combines TRBV28 with TRBJ1-6, with 8 bases identical to TRBD1. Trimming removed 7 bases from V and 10 bases from J; junction bases left unmatched: 9. The CDR3 is made up of 14 amino acids. Germline CDR1 reads MDHEN; CDR2 reads SYDVKM. DNA of the CDR3: TGTGCCAGCACCCGACAGGGGTTAAGCTCACCCCTCCACTTT. It codes for CASTRQGLSSPLHF.

The rearrangement links TRBV5-8 to TRBJ2-7; D is uncertain. The V end lost 4 bases, the J end lost 13 bases, and 21 bases lay between the germline ends. This CDR3 has 13 residues. Germline CDR1 and CDR2: SGHTS and YDEGEE. CDR3: CASSPPNSAVQYF. Here the CDR3 DNA reads TGTGCCAGCAGCCCCCCAAATAGTGCGGTGCAATACTTC.

The V call is TRBV9, the J call TRBJ2-1; TRBD2 is a possible D gene (5 bases). The ends were cut back, 3 bases at V and 5 bases at J, with 18 bases in the middle. Germline V CDR1 and CDR2: SGDLS, YYNGEE. The CDR3 extends over 16 amino acids. The CDR3 DNA sequence: TGTGCCAGCAGCGCCGGACTTCTCCCGAATAACAATGAGCAGTTCTTC. This sequence encodes CASSAGLLPNNNEQFF.

The chain has TRBV24-1 and TRBJ2-2; 10 bases match TRBD1. The germline V gene encodes CDR1 KGHDR and CDR2 SFDVKD. This CDR3 contains 17 residues. The J segment lost 5 bases and the V segment lost 4 bases, leaving 9 bases of the junction unmatched. In DNA, the CDR3 is TGTGCCACCAGTGACCCTAGACAGGGGGCAAGGACCGGGGAGCTGTTTTTT. This encodes CATSDPRQGARTGELFF.

This chain uses TRBV3-1 (or the pseudogene TRBV3-2) with TRBJ1-3; D may be TRBD1 (6 bases). The CDR3 has 15 residues. CDR1 LGHDT and CDR2 YNNKEL come from the germline V gene (reference sequence). Between the trimmed V and J ends, which lost 3 bases and 4 bases, there was a span of 13 bases. CDR3 residues: CASSQRTGRGNTIYF. The CDR3 region has the DNA TGTGCCAGCAGCCAGCGTACAGGGCGCGGAAACACCATATATTTT.

V is TRBV3-1 (or the pseudogene TRBV3-2) and J is TRBJ2-7; 8 positions agree with TRBD2. Germline V lookup: CDR1 LGHDT, CDR2 YNNKEL (reference sequence). The CDR3 is 14 amino acids. Germline trimming cut 3 bases from V and 6 bases from J; bases unmatched to any gene: 7. The CDR3: CASSQGTGGREQYF. As DNA, the CDR3 is TGTGCCAGCAGCCAGGGGACGGGAGGGCGCGAGCAGTACTTC.

The rearrangement joins TRBV4-3 to TRBJ2-7; maybe TRBD2 (5 bases). Germline V gives CDR1 LGHNA, CDR2 YSLEER. V was shortened by 3 bases and J by 0 bases, with 15 bases between the two germline ends. The CDR3 has 16 residues. CDR3 sequence: CASSHQRERYSYEQYF. The DNA of the CDR3 is TGCGCCAGCAGCCATCAGAGGGAACGGTACTCCTACGAGCAGTACTTC.

The chain links TRBV6-6 to TRBJ2-1; D call uncertain. Germline CDR1 MNHNY, CDR2 SVGAGI (reference sequence). The CDR3 runs to 11 residues. Between the trimmed V and J ends, which lost 2 bases and 7 bases, there was a span of 3 bases. CDR3 region: CASSYPNEQFF. CDR3 nucleotide sequence: TGTGCCAGCAGTTACCCAAATGAGCAGTTCTTC.

This rearrangement joins TRBV7-9 to TRBJ1-1; 12 nucleotides match TRBD1. The V and J ends lost 5 bases and 0 bases, in that order; junction bases with no gene match: 10. Germline V gives CDR1 SEHNR, CDR2 FQNEAQ (reference sequence). The length of the CDR3 is 18 residues. The CDR3 spells CASSPFSGTGGVNTEAFF. The CDR3 bases are TGTGCCAGCAGCCCCTTTTCCGGGACAGGGGGCGTGAACACTGAAGCTTTCTTT.

This clone was counted a single time. The genes are TRBV29-1 and TRBJ2-5; TRBD2 aligns across 12 bases. After removal of 6 bases from V and 3 bases from J, the junction contained 8 bases not matched to a gene. This CDR3 is 15 amino acids long. Germline CDR1 and CDR2: SQVTM and ANQGSEA. Here the CDR3 reads CSVKGLAGGEETQYF. CDR3 DNA: TGCAGCGTCAAAGGGCTAGCGGGAGGGGAAGAGACCCAGTACTTC.

The rearrangement links TRBV27 to TRBJ2-7; 9 positions match TRBD2. CDR1 MNHEY and CDR2 SMNVEV come from the germline V gene (reference sequence). V dropped 4 bases and J dropped 6; count of bases not matched to a gene: 10. The CDR3 is 15 amino acids. Here the CDR3 DNA reads TGTGCCAGCAGTTCCGAGGGCGGGAGGGCCTCCGAGCAGTACTTC. As protein: CASSSEGGRASEQYF.